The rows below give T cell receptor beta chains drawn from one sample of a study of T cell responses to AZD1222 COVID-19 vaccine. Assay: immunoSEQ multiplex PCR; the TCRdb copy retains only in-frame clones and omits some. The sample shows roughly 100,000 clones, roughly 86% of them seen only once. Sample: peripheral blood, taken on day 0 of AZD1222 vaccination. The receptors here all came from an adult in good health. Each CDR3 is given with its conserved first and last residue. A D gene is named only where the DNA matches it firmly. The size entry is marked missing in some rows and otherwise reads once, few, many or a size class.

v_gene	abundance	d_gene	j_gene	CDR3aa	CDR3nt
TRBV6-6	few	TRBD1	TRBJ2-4	CASSPDRTGWDKNIQYF	TGTGCCAGCAGTCCCGACAGGACAGGCTGGGACAAAAACATTCAGTACTTC
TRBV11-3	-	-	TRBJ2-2	CASSQRGSLAVGELFF	TGTGCCAGCAGCCAAAGGGGCTCCTTAGCGGTCGGGGAGCTGTTTTTT
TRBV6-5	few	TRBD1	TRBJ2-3	CASSSPRGGPDTQYF	TGTGCCAGCAGTTCTCCAAGAGGGGGCCCAGATACGCAGTATTTT
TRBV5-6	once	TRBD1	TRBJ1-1	CASSFRQGGTEAFF	TGTGCCAGCAGCTTCCGACAGGGGGGGACTGAAGCTTTCTTT
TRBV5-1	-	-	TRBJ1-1	CASSFEEAANERAFF	TGCGCCAGCAGCTTCGAGGAGGCGGCCAACGAGAGAGCTTTCTTT
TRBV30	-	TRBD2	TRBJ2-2	CAWRTYGRLAGPNTGELFF	TGTGCCTGGAGAACCTATGGACGACTAGCGGGACCGAACACCGGGGAGCTGTTTTTT
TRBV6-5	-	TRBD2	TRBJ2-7	CASSYGLAGNSEQYF	TGTGCCAGCAGTTACGGGCTAGCGGGAAACAGCGAGCAGTACTTC
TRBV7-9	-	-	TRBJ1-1	CASSSKSGEAFF	TGTGCCAGCAGCTCCAAGTCAGGAGAAGCTTTCTTT
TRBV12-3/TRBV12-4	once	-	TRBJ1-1	CASSFPTHTEAFF	TGTGCCAGCAGTTTCCCCACCCACACTGAAGCTTTCTTT
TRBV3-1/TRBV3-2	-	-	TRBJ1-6	CASSPSQDGSPLHF	TGTGCCAGCAGCCCAAGCCAAGATGGTTCACCCCTCCACTTT
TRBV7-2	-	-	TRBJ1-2	CASSLGRQGGIYGYTF	TGTGCCAGCAGCTTAGGCCGTCAGGGAGGAATCTATGGCTACACCTTC
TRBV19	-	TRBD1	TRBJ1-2	CASSIRGQAYGYTF	TGTGCCAGTAGTATCCGGGGACAGGCTTATGGCTACACCTTC
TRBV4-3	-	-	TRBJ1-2	CASSQDRVQRVYGYTF	TGCGCCAGCAGCCAAGATCGGGTCCAGAGGGTCTATGGCTACACCTTC
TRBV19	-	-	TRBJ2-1	CASSWDFQAYNEQFF	TGTGCCAGTAGTTGGGACTTCCAGGCCTACAATGAGCAGTTCTTC
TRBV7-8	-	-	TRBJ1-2	CASSLDRVDGYTF	TGTGCCAGCAGCTTAGACAGGGTCGATGGCTACACCTTC
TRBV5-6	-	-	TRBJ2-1	CASSSLTYNEQFF	TGTGCCAGCAGCTCATTAACTTACAATGAGCAGTTCTTC
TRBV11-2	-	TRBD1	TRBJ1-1	CASRALPRGQSTEAFF	TGTGCCAGCAGGGCGCTTCCTAGGGGGCAGAGCACTGAAGCTTTCTTT
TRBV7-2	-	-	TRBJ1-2	CASSLLMGSGYTF	TGTGCCAGCAGCTTACTCATGGGGTCTGGCTACACCTTC
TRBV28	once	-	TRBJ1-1	CASSSPRRWRQMNTEAFF	TGTGCCAGCAGTTCGCCCCGCCGATGGCGGCAGATGAACACTGAAGCTTTCTTT
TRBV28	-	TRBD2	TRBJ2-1	CASRIPASGTDGEQFF	TGTGCCAGCAGGATCCCCGCTAGCGGGACTGATGGTGAGCAGTTCTTC
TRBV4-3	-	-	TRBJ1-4	CASSQDGRGVTNEKLFF	TGCGCCAGCAGCCAAGATGGGAGGGGGGTCACTAATGAAAAACTGTTTTTT
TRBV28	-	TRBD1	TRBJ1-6	CASSLSRGLYGSPLHF	TGTGCCAGCAGCCTAAGTAGGGGGCTCTATGGGTCACCCCTCCACTTT
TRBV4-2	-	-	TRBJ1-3	CASSQVRGPGNTIYF	TGTGCCAGCAGCCAAGTAAGGGGCCCTGGAAACACCATATATTTT
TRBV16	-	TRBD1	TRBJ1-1	CASSPRDSPAEAFF	TGTGCCAGCAGCCCGAGGGACAGCCCGGCTGAAGCTTTCTTT
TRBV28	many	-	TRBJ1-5	CASTRTAPNQPQHF	TGTGCCAGCACTCGGACAGCACCTAATCAGCCCCAGCATTTT
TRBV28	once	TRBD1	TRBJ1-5	CASSFRDRRFNQPQHF	TGTGCCAGCAGTTTCCGGGACAGAAGATTCAATCAGCCCCAGCATTTT
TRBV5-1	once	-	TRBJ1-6	CASSSDGGNSPLHF	TGCGCCAGCAGCTCCGACGGAGGGAATTCACCCCTCCACTTT
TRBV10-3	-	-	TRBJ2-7	CAISAGTNTYEQYF	TGTGCCATCAGCGCCGGGACCAACACCTACGAGCAGTACTTC
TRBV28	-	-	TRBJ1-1	CASSLRSMNTEAFF	TGTGCCAGCAGTTTAAGAAGCATGAACACTGAAGCTTTCTTT
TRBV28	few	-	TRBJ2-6	CASSLIFGSGANVLTF	TGTGCCAGCAGTTTAATTTTTGGGTCTGGGGCCAACGTCCTGACTTTC
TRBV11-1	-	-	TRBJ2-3	CASSLGLGTDTQYF	TGTGCCAGCAGCTTAGGCTTGGGGACAGATACGCAGTATTTT
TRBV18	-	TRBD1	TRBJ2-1	CASSPYGTGVGDEQFF	TGTGCCAGCTCACCCTATGGGACAGGGGTCGGCGATGAGCAGTTCTTC
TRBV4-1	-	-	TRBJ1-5	CASSQDTGNYGNQPQHF	TGCGCCAGCAGCCAAGACACGGGCAATTATGGCAATCAGCCCCAGCATTTT
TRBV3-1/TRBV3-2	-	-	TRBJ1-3	CASSQDTGPGDTIYF	TGTGCCAGCAGCCAAGATACCGGACCGGGGGACACCATATATTTT
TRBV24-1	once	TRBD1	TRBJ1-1	CATSDGAGQGVRAFF	TGTGCCACCAGTGACGGTGCGGGACAGGGGGTTCGAGCTTTCTTT
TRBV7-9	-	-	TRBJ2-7	CASSQQIWPYEQYF	TGTGCCAGCAGCCAACAAATTTGGCCCTACGAGCAGTACTTC
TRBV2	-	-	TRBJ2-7	CASSWDRDYEQYF	TGTGCCAGCAGTTGGGACCGCGACTACGAGCAGTACTTC
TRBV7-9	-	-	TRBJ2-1	CASGTAYNEQFF	TGTGCCTCCGGGACGGCTTACAATGAGCAGTTCTTC
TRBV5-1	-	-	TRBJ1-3	CASSLVGGLGNTIYF	TGCGCCAGCAGCTTGGTTGGGGGCCTGGGGAACACCATATATTTT
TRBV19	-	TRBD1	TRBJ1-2	CASSDQTGGHYGYTF	TGTGCCAGTAGTGACCAAACAGGGGGCCATTATGGCTACACCTTC
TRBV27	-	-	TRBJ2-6	CASRETGANVLTF	TGTGCCAGCCGAGAGACTGGGGCCAACGTCCTGACTTTC
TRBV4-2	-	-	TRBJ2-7	CASSQDSLVQYF	TGTGCCAGCAGCCAAGATTCCCTAGTTCAGTACTTC
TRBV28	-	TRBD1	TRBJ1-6	CASRSGGTGVSPLHF	TGTGCCAGCCGATCCGGTGGGACAGGGGTTTCACCCCTCCACTTT
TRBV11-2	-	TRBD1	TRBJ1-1	CASSSGQVAEAFF	TGTGCCAGCAGCTCAGGACAGGTCGCGGAAGCTTTCTTT
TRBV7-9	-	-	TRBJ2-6	CARQFSGANVLTF	TGTGCCAGGCAATTCTCTGGGGCCAACGTCCTGACTTTC
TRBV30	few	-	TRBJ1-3	CAWSVPPSSGNTIYF	TGTGCCTGGAGTGTACCGCCCTCCTCTGGAAACACCATATATTTT
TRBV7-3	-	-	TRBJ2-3	CASSPDGSAGRTQYF	TGTGCCAGCAGCCCCGACGGTAGTGCTGGGAGGACGCAGTATTTT
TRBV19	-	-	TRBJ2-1	CASSTGMGPYNEQFF	TGTGCCAGTAGCACAGGGATGGGGCCCTACAATGAGCAGTTCTTC
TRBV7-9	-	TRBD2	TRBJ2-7	CASSPLAGSGRSYEQYF	TGTGCCAGCAGCCCGCTTGCGGGGAGCGGGAGGTCATACGAGCAGTACTTC
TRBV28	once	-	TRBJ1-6	CASSLVGDNSPLHF	TGTGCCAGCAGTTTAGTAGGAGACAATTCACCCCTCCACTTT
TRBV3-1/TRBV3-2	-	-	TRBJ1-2	CASSQVSGKAYGYTF	TGTGCCAGCAGCCAAGTGTCGGGGAAGGCCTATGGCTACACCTTC